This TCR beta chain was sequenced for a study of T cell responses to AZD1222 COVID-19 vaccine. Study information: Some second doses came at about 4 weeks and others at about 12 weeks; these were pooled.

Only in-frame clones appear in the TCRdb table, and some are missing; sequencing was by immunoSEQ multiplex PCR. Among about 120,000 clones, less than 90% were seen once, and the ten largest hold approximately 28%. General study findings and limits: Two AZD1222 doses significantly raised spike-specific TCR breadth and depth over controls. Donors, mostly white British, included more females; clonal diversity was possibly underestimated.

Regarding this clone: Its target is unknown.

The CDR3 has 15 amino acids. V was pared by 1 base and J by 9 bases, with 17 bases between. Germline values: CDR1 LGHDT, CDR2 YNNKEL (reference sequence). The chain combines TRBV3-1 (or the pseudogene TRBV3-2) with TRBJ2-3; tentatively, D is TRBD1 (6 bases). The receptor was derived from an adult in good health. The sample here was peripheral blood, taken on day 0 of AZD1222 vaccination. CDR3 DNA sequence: TGTGCCAGCAGCCAAGGCCCCACACAGGGCCACACGCAGTATTTT. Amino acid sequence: CASSQGPTQGHTQYF.